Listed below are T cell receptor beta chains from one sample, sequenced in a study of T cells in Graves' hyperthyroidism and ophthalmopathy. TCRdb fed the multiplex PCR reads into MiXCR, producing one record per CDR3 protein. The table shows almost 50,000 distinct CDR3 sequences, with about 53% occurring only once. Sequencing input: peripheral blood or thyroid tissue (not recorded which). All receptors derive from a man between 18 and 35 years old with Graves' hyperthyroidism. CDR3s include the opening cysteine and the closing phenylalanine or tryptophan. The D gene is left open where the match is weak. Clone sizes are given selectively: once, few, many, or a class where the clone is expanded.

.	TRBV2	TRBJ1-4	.	CASSGRGNEKLFF	TGTGCCAGCAGTGGAAGGGGTAATGAAAAACTGTTTTTT
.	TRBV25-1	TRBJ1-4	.	CASSDLGTQEKLFF	TGTGCCAGCAGTGATCTCGGGACACAGGAAAAACTGTTTTTT
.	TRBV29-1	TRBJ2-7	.	CSVVWTEPYEQYF	TGCAGCGTCGTATGGACTGAGCCCTACGAGCAGTACTTC
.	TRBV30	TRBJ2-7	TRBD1	CAWSVGTGAYEQYF	TGTGCCTGGAGTGTTGGGACAGGAGCCTACGAGCAGTACTTC
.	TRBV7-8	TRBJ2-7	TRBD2	CASSLAGAGEATQYF	TGTGCCAGCAGCTTAGCTGGAGCGGGAGAGGCTACCCAGTACTTC
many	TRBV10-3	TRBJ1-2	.	CAINKGVYGYTF	TGTGCCATCAATAAGGGTGTCTATGGCTACACCTTC
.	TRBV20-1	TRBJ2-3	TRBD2	CSASKLAGGLDTQYF	TGCAGTGCTAGTAAACTAGCGGGGGGCCTGGATACGCAGTATTTT
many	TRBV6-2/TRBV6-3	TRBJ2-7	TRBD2	CASRGLGLADYEQYF	TGTGCCAGCAGAGGACTTGGACTAGCGGACTACGAGCAGTACTTC
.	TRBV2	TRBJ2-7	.	CASSRRSGYEQYF	TGTGCCAGCAGCAGACGATCGGGGTACGAGCAGTACTTC
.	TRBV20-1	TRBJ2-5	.	CSALRGRGAETQYF	TGCAGTGCTCTCAGGGGGAGGGGGGCCGAGACCCAGTACTTC
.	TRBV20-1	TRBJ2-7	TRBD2	CSAGLAGVFYEQYF	TGCAGTGCTGGACTAGCGGGAGTTTTCTACGAGCAGTACTTC
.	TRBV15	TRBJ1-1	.	CATSSFIQSLRGAFF	TGTGCCACCAGCAGCTTTATACAGAGCCTTAGGGGAGCTTTCTTT
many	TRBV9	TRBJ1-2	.	CASSVGTEPFHGYTF	TGTGCCAGCAGCGTAGGGACAGAGCCTTTCCATGGCTACACCTTC
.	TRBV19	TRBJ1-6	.	CASKRESSYNSPLRF	TGTGCCAGTAAAAGAGAGAGCTCCTATAATTCGCCCCTCCGCTTT
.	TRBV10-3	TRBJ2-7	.	CAISESASSYEQYF	TGTGCCATCAGTGAGTCTGCCAGCTCCTACGAGCAGTACTTC
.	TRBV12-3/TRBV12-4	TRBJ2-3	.	CASSPTGGLGTDTQYF	TGTGCCAGCAGCCCTACCGGGGGCTTAGGAACAGATACGCAGTATTTT
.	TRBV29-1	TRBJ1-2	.	CSVEDSGPGNGYTF	TGCAGCGTTGAAGATAGTGGGCCGGGCAATGGCTACACCTTC
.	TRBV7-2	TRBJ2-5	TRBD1	CASSARDRAETQYF	TGTGCCAGCAGCGCCCGGGACAGGGCCGAGACCCAGTACTTC
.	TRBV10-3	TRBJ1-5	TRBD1	CAISRDRGNQPQHF	TGTGCCATCAGCAGGGACAGGGGTAATCAGCCCCAGCATTTT
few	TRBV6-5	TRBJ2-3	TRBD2	CASSSSGTSTDTQYF	TGTGCCAGCAGTTCTAGCGGGACTAGCACAGATACGCAGTATTTT
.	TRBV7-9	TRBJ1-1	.	CASRKEGQNTEAFF	TGTGCCAGCAGGAAGGAGGGACAGAACACTGAAGCTTTCTTT
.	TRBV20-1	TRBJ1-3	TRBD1	CSATDRVGGNTIYF	TGCAGTGCTACTGACAGGGTAGGAGGAAACACCATATATTTT
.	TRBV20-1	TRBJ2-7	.	CSAREIGGVSYEQYF	TGCAGTGCTAGAGAAATCGGCGGGGTCTCCTACGAGCAGTACTTC
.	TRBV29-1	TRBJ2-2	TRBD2	CSSRLWTSGHTGELFF	TGCAGCAGTCGACTCTGGACTAGCGGCCACACTGGGGAGCTGTTTTTT
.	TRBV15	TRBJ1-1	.	CATSRTPGSQNTEAFF	TGTGCCACCAGCAGAACGCCGGGTTCCCAGAACACTGAAGCTTTCTTT